The 19 T cell receptor beta chains in this list originate from one sample, sequenced in a study of blood T cell repertoires in COVID-19. The repertoire was sequenced with immunoSEQ multiplex PCR; TCRdb's copy has only in-frame clones and lacks some. The table includes 30,000 to 40,000 clones, approximately 91% detected once. The specimen sequenced was peripheral blood. These receptors were collected from a man between 65 and 79 years old with active COVID-19.

This clone has more than one count but fewer than ten. The genes are TRBV4-1 and TRBJ2-7; 8 bases map to TRBD2. The CDR3 runs to 13 residues. CDR1 MGHRA and CDR2 YSYEKL come from the germline V gene. V gave up 4 bases and J gave up 3 bases; unmatched junction bases: 2. CDR3 sequence reads: CASSLSGNYEQYF. The CDR3 coding sequence is TGCGCCAGCAGCCTTAGCGGGAACTACGAGCAGTACTTC.

The J gene is TRBJ2-2, the V gene TRBV29-1; 7 bases map to TRBD1. From germline, CDR1 is SQVTM and CDR2 ANQGSEA. Trimming at V came to 6 bases and at J to 0 bases, leaving 13 bases not matched to a gene. The CDR3 loop spans 17 amino acids. The CDR3 bases are TGCAGCGTCAGACAGACCAGAGGGACAGCGAACACCGGGGAGCTGTTTTTT. Protein product: CSVRQTRGTANTGELFF.

The chain has TRBV15 and TRBJ2-1; 13 bases align to TRBD2. Per germline, CDR1 LNHNV and CDR2 YYDKDF (reference sequence). The ends lost 5 bases at V and 6 bases at J; junction bases unmatched: 4. This CDR3 has 15 residues. The DNA for the CDR3 is TGTGCCACCAGCCCCCGACTAGCGGGGGGCAATGAGCAGTTCTTC. It codes for CATSPRLAGGNEQFF. Together with reference TRBV15 and TRBJ2-1, the CDR3 gives the full variable domain: DAMVIQNPRYQVTQFGKPVTLSCSQTLNHNVMYWYQQKSSQAPKLLFHYYDKDFNNEADTPDNFQSRRPNTSFCFLDIRSPGLGDTAMYLCATSPRLAGGNEQFFGPGTRLTVL.

The chain employs TRBV6-1 and TRBJ1-6; D remains unclear. Germline V gene data show CDR1 as MNHNS and CDR2 as SASEGT. CDR3 length: 15 amino acids. Trimming stripped 1 base from V and 9 bases from J, with 13 bases between. The CDR3 DNA is TGTGCCAGCAGTGAAGGCGGAGGAGGTGGTTCACCCCTCCACTTT. Translation: CASSEGGGGGSPLHF.

In nucleotides, the CDR3 is TGTGCCAGCCGGATCGGACAGGGTTTTTTCGGGGAGCTGTTTTTT. It translates to CASRIGQGFFGELFF. The chain is built from TRBV6-5 and TRBJ2-2; 8 bases are shared with TRBD1. Unmatched junction bases numbered 12, after V lost 8 bases and J lost 7 bases. Germline V gene lookup returns CDR1 MNHEY and CDR2 SVGAGI. The CDR3 has 15 residues.

V usage is TRBV7-9 and J usage is TRBJ2-7, with TRBD2 matching over 9 bases. V lost 0 bases and J lost 0; bases outside the gene matches: 3. The CDR3 totals 16 residues. CDR1 is SEHNR and CDR2 is FQNEAQ in the germline V gene (reference sequence). DNA of the CDR3: TGTGCCAGCAGCTTAGCGGGACTAGCTCGCTCCTACGAGCAGTACTTC. The encoded protein is CASSLAGLARSYEQYF.

The chain combines TRBV5-1 with TRBJ1-1; D call uncertain. V shed 2 bases and J shed 1 base, with 9 bases lying between them. CDR3 length: 14 amino acids. Looked up from germline, CDR1 is SGHRS and CDR2 is YFSETQ. The CDR3 coding sequence is TGCGCCAGCAGCTTCCTGGGAGAGAACACTGAAGCTTTCTTT. Amino acid sequence: CASSFLGENTEAFF.

The chain is built from TRBV7-2 and TRBJ2-3; 9 bases line up with TRBD2. With V trimmed by 7 bases and J by 5 bases, 13 bases remained unmatched. CDR3 length equals 16 residues. Looked up from germline, CDR1 is SGHTA and CDR2 is FQGNSA. CDR3 region: CASTQSPSGMGDTQYF. CDR3 sequence (DNA): TGTGCCAGCACCCAGAGCCCTAGCGGGATGGGAGATACGCAGTATTTT.

V gene TRBV19 combines with J gene TRBJ2-3; 9 nucleotides line up with TRBD2. V lost 4 bases and J lost 2; bases outside the gene matches: 7. This CDR3 contains 16 residues. Germline values: CDR1 LNHDA, CDR2 SQIVND (reference sequence). CDR3 nucleotides: TGTGCCAGTAGTACTCTAGCGGGGCCTCCCACAGATACGCAGTATTTT. Protein product: CASSTLAGPPTDTQYF. Supplemented by reference TRBV19 and TRBJ2-3, the full variable domain reads DGGITQSPKYLFRKEGQNVTLSCEQNLNHDAMYWYRQDPGQGLRLIYYSQIVNDFQKGDIAEGYSVSREKKESFPLTVTSAQKNPTAFYLCASSTLAGPPTDTQYFGPGTRLTVL.

The chain is built from TRBV10-3 and TRBJ1-5; tentative D call: TRBD1 (6 bases). Trimming cost V 0 bases and J 0 bases, with 9 bases left between them. The CDR3 is made up of 16 amino acids. Germline CDR1 is ENHRY and CDR2 is SYGVKD. CDR3 in DNA: TGTGCCATCAGTGAGTCCACAGGGAATAGCAATCAGCCCCAGCATTTT. The encoded protein is CAISESTGNSNQPQHF.

The chain links TRBV28 to TRBJ1-5; TRBD1 is a possible D gene (5 bases). Germline V gene data show CDR1 as MDHEN and CDR2 as SYDVKM. Trimming took off 7 bases at V and 3 bases at J, with 16 bases between the two ends. The CDR3 length is 15 residues. The CDR3 DNA is TGTGCCAGCACCTACTCCGACAGATACAATCAGCCCCAGCATTTT. It codes for CASTYSDRYNQPQHF.

This clone occurred once. J is TRBJ2-7 and V is TRBV4-1, with D tentatively TRBD2 (5 bases). CDR3 length equals 13 residues. Germline CDR1 MGHRA, CDR2 YSYEKL. Trimming shortened V by 5 bases and J by 7 bases, and 15 bases separated the two germline ends. The CDR3 sequence is CASSDVASGEQYF. DNA of the CDR3: TGCGCCAGCAGCGACGTGGCCAGCGGTGAGCAGTACTTC.

The V gene is TRBV9, the J gene TRBJ2-7; 7 positions agree with TRBD1. The CDR3 is 14 residues long. The V and J ends lost 3 bases and 2 bases, in that order; junction bases with no gene match: 5. Germline V gene sequence: CDR1 SGDLS, CDR2 YYNGEE. The DNA for the CDR3 is TGTGCCAGCAGCGCACAGGGGAGTCCCTACGAGCAGTACTTC. Translation: CASSAQGSPYEQYF.

J is TRBJ2-2 and V is TRBV18; 8 bases map to TRBD1. The V gene's germline CDR1 is KGHSH and CDR2 LQKENI. The V and J ends lost 1 base and 0 bases, in that order; junction bases with no gene match: 4. CDR3 size: 17 residues. The CDR3 loop is CASSPRGTGPNTGELFF. The CDR3 DNA reads as TGTGCCAGCTCACCACGGGGGACAGGACCGAACACCGGGGAGCTGTTTTTT.

The V and J genes are TRBV29-1 and TRBJ2-1; TRBD2 might be the D (5 bases). Germline CDR1 is SQVTM and CDR2 is ANQGSEA. The V gene lost 4 bases and the J gene lost 6 bases, with 7 bases spanning the gap. This CDR3 has 11 residues. CDR3 nucleotide sequence: TGCAGCGTTGGACTAATCAATGAGCAGTTCTTC. It encodes CSVGLINEQFF.

V gene TRBV6-1 combines with J gene TRBJ2-3; 14 bases are a match to TRBD2. The V gene end was trimmed by 3 bases and the J gene end by 6 bases; junction bases not matched to a gene: 5. This CDR3 contains 16 residues. Germline loops: CDR1 MNHNS, CDR2 SASEGT. This CDR3 reads CASSDPGLAGVDTQYF. CDR3 in DNA: TGTGCCAGCAGTGACCCGGGACTAGCGGGAGTGGATACGCAGTATTTT.

This sequence joins TRBV7-9 and TRBJ1-3; TRBD1 matches 7 bases. The V segment lost 11 bases and the J segment 2 bases; nucleotides outside the gene matches: 9. Germline assignment: CDR1 SEHNR and CDR2 FQNEAQ (reference sequence). This CDR3 region has 14 residues. The CDR3 is CALWRQGAGNTIYF. The CDR3 bases are TGTGCCCTATGGAGACAGGGAGCTGGAAACACCATATATTTT.

V and J are TRBV4-3 and TRBJ2-2, with 8 positions matching TRBD2. The length of the CDR3 is 16 residues. Germline CDR1 reads LGHNA; CDR2 reads YSLEER. V shed 4 bases and J 2 bases; nucleotides not matched to a gene: 6. CDR3 sequence: CASSPGRGPNTGELFF. The CDR3 coding sequence is TGCGCCAGCAGCCCCGGGAGGGGCCCCAACACCGGGGAGCTGTTTTTT.

V and J are TRBV2 and TRBJ2-7; 8 nucleotides match TRBD1. The CDR3 loop spans 14 amino acids. After removal of 5 bases from V and 5 bases from J, the junction contained 8 bases not matched to a gene. Germline loops: CDR1 SNHLY, CDR2 FYNNEI. CDR3 amino acids: CASSLRDRGHEQYF. The DNA for the CDR3 is TGTGCCAGCAGTTTAAGAGACAGGGGACACGAGCAGTACTTC.